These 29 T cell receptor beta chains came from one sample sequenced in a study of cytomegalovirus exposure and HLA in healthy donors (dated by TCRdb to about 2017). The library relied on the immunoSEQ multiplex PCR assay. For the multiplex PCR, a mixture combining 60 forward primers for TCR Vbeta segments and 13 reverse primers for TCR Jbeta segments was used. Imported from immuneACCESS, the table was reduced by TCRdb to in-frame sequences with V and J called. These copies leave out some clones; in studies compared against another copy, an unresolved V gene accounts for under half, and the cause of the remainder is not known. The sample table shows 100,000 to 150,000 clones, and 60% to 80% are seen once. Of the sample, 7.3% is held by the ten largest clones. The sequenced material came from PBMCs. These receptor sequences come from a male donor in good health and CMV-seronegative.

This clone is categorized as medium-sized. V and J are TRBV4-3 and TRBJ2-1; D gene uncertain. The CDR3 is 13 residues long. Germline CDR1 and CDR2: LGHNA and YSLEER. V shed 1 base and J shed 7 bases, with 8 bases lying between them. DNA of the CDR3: TGCGCCAGCAGCCAAGCAAGAGGAAATGAGCAGTTCTTC. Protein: CASSQARGNEQFF.

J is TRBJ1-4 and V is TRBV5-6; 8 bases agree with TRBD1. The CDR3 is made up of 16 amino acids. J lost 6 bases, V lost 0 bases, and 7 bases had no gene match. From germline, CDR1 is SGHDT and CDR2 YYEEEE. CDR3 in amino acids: CASSLAGQGRDEKLFF. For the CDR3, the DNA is TGTGCCAGCAGCTTGGCCGGACAGGGTAGGGATGAAAAACTGTTTTTT.

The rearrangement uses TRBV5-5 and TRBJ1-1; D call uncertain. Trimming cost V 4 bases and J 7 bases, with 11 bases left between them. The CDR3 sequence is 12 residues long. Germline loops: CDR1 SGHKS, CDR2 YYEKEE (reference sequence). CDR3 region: CASSLGAGEAFF. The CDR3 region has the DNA TGTGCCAGCAGCCTTGGAGCGGGTGAAGCTTTCTTT. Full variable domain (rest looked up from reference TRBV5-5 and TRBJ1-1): DAGVTQSPTHLIKTRGQQVTLRCSPISGHKSVSWYQQVLGQGPQFIFQYYEKEERGRGNFPDRFSARQFPNYSSELNVNALLLGDSALYLCASSLGAGEAFFGQGTRLTVV.

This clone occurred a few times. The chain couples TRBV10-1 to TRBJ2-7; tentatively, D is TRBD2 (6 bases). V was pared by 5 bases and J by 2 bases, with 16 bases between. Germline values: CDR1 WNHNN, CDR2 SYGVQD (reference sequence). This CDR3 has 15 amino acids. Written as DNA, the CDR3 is TGCGCCAGCAGTCACCGTCAGGGAGGCCCCTACGAGCAGTACTTC. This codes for CASSHRQGGPYEQYF.

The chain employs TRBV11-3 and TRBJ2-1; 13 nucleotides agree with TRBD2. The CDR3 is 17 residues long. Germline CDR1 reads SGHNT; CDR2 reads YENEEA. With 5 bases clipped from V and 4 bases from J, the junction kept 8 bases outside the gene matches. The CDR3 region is CASSLKGLAGAYNEQFF. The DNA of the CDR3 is TGTGCCAGCAGCCTCAAAGGACTAGCGGGGGCGTACAATGAGCAGTTCTTC. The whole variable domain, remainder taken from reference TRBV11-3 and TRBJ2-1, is EAGVVQSPRYKIIEKKQPVAFWCNPISGHNTLYWYLQNLGQGPELLIRYENEEAVDDSQLPKDRFSAERLKGVDSTLKIQPAELGDSAVYLCASSLKGLAGAYNEQFFGPGTRLTVL.

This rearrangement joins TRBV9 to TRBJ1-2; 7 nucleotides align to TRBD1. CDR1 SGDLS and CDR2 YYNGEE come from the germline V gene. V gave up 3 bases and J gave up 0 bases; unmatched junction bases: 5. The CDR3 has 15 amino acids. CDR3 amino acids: CASSGWDRPNYGYTF. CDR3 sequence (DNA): TGTGCCAGCAGCGGTTGGGACAGACCTAACTATGGCTACACCTTC. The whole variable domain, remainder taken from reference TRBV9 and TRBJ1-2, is DSGVTQTPKHLITATGQRVTLRCSPRSGDLSVYWYQQSLDQGLQFLIQYYNGEERAKGNILERFSAQQFPDLHSELNLSSLELGDSALYFCASSGWDRPNYGYTFGSGTRLTVV.

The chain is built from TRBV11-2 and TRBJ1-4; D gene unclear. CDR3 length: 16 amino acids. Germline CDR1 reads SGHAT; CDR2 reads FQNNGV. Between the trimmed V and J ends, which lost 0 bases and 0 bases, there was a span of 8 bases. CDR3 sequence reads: CASSLDSRATNEKLFF. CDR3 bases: TGTGCCAGCAGCTTAGATTCCCGCGCAACTAATGAAAAACTGTTTTTT.

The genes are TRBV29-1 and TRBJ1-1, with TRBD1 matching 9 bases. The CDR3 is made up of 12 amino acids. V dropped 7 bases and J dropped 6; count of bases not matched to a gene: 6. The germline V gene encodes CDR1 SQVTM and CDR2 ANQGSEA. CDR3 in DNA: TGCAGCGAAAGGGGACAGGGTGCTGAAGCTTTCTTT. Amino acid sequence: CSERGQGAEAFF.

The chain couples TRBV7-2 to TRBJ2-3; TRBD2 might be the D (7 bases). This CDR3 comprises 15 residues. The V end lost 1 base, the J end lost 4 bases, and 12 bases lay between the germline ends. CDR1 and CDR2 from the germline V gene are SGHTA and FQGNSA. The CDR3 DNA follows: TGTGCCAGCAGCTTAGTCGCGGGGGCGGCAGATACGCAGTATTTT. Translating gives CASSLVAGAADTQYF.

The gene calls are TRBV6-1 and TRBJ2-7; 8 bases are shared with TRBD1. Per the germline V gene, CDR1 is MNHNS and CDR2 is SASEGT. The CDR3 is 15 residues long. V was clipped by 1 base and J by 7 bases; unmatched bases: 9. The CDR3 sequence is CASSEGPQGAEEQYF. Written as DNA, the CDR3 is TGTGCCAGCAGTGAAGGTCCCCAGGGGGCGGAGGAGCAGTACTTC.

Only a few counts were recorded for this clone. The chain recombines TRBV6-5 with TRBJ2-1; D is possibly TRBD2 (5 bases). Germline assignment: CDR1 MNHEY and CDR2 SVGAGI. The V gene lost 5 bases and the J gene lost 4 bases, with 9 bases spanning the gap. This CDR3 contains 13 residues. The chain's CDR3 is CASSDSEYNEQFF. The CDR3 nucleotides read TGTGCCAGCAGTGATAGCGAGTACAATGAGCAGTTCTTC.

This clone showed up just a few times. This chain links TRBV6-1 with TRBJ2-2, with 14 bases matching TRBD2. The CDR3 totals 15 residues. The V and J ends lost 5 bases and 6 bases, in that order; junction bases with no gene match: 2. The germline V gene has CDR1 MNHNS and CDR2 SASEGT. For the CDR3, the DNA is TGTGCCAGCAGTTGGACTAGCGGGAGGCCCGGGGAGCTGTTTTTT. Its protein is CASSWTSGRPGELFF.

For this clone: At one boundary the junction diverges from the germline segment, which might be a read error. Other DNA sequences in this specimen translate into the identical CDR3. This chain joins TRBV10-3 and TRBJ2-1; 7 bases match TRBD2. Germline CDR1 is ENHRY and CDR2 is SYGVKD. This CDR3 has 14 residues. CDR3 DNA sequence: TGTGCCATGGGGAGGGGACTGACCAGCAATGAGCAATTCTTC. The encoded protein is CAMGRGLTSNEQFF.

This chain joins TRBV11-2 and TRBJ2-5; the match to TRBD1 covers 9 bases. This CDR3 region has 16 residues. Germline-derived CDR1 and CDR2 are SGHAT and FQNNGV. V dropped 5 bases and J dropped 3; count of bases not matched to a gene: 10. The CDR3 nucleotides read TGTGCCAGCAGCCAAGACAGGGGGAGCGGGGAAGAGACCCAGTACTTC. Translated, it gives CASSQDRGSGEETQYF. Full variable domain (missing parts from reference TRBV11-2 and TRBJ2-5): EAGVAQSPRYKIIEKRQSVAFWCNPISGHATLYWYQQILGQGPKLLIQFQNNGVVDDSQLPKDRFSAERLKGVDSTLKIQPAKLEDSAVYLCASSQDRGSGEETQYFGPGTRLLVL.

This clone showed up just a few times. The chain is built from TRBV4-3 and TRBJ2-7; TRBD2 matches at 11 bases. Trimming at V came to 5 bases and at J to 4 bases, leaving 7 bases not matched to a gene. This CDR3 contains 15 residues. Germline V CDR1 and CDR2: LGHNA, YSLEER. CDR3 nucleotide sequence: TGCGCCAGCAGCAAGACTAGCGGGGCCTCATACGAGCAGTACTTC. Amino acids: CASSKTSGASYEQYF.

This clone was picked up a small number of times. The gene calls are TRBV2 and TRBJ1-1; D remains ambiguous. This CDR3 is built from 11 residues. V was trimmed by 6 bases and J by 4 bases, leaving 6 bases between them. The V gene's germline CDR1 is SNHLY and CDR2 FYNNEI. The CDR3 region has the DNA TGTGCCAGCAGAGCTCCCACTGAAGCTTTCTTT. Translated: CASRAPTEAFF.

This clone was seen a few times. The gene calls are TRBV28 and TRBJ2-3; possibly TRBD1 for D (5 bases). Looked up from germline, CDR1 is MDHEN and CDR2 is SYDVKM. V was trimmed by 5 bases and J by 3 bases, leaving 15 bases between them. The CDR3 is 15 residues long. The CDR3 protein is CASSPRVWVTDTQYF. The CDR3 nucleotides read TGTGCCAGCAGTCCCAGGGTTTGGGTAACAGATACGCAGTATTTT.

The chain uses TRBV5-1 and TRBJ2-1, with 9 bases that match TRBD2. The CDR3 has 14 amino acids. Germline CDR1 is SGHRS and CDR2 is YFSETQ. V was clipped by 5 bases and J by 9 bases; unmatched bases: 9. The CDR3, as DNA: TGCGCCAGCAGGCGATCCGGGACTAGCATTGAGCAGTTCTTC. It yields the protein CASRRSGTSIEQFF.

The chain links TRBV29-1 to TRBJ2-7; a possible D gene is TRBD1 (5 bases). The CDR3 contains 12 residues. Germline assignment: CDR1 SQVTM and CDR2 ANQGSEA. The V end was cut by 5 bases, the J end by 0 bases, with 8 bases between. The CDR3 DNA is TGCAGCGTTCTCGACAGCTCCTACGAGCAGTACTTC. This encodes CSVLDSSYEQYF.

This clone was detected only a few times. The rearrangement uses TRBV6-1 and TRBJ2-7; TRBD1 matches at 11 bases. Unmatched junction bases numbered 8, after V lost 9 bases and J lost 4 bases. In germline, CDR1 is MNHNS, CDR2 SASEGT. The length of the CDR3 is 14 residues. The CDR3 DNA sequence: TGTGCCAGTTCAACCGGGACAGGGGGATACGAGCAGTACTTC. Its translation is CASSTGTGGYEQYF.

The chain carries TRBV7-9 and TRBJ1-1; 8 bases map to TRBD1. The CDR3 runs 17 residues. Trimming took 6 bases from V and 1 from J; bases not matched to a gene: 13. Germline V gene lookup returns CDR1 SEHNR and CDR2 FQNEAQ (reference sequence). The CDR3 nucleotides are TGTGCCAGCAGTCGAGGGGGGGCCAGGGGGCGGAACACTGAAGCTTTCTTT. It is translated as CASSRGGARGRNTEAFF. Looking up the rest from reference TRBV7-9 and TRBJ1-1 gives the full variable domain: DTGVSQNPRHKITKRGQNVTFRCDPISEHNRLYWYRQTLGQGPEFLTYFQNEAQLEKSRLLSDRFSAERPKGSFSTLEIQRTEQGDSAMYLCASSRGGARGRNTEAFFGQGTRLTVV.

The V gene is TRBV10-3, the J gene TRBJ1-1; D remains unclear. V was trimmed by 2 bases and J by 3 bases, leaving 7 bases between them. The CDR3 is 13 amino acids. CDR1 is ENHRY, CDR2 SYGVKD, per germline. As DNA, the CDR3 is TGTGCCATCAGTGAGCAGTTGGACACTGAAGCTTTCTTT. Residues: CAISEQLDTEAFF.

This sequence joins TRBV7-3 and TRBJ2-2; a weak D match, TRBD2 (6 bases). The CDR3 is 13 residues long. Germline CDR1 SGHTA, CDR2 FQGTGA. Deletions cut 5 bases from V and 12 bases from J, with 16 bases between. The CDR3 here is CASSKGIGGKLFF. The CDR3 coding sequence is TGTGCCAGCAGCAAAGGGATCGGGGGAAAGCTGTTTTTT. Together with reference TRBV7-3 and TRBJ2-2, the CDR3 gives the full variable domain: GAGVSQTPSNKVTEKGKYVELRCDPISGHTALYWYRQSLGQGPEFLIYFQGTGAADDSGLPNDRFFAVRPEGSVSTLKIQRTERGDSAVYLCASSKGIGGKLFFGEGSRLTVL.

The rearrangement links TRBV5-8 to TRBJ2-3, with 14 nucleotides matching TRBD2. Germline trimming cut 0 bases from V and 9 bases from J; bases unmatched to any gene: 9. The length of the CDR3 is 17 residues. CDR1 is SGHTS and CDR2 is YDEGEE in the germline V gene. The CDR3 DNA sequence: TGTGCCAGCAGCTTGGGAGGACTAGCGGGAGGTGGGGAAACGCAGTATTTT. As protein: CASSLGGLAGGGETQYF. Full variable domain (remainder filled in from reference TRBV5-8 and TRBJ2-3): EAGVTQSPTHLIKTRGQQATLRCSPISGHTSVYWYQQALGLGLQFLLWYDEGEERNRGNFPPRFSGRQFPNYSSELNVNALELEDSALYLCASSLGGLAGGGETQYFGPGTRLTVL.

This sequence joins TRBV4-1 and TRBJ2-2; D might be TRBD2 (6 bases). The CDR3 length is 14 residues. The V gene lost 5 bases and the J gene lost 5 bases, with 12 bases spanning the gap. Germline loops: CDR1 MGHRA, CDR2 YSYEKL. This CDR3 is CASSNRESTGELFF. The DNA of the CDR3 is TGCGCCAGCAGCAATCGGGAGTCAACCGGGGAGCTGTTTTTT.

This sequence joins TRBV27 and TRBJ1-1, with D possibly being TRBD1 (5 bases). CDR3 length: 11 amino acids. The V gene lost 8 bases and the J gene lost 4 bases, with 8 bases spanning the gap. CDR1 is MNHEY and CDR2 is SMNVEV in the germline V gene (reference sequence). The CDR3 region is CASGRATEAFF. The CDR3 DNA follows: TGTGCCAGCGGCAGGGCCACTGAAGCTTTCTTT.

The CDR3 DNA sequence: TGTGCCAGCTCACGACAGGGGCCCCAGACTAGCCCCTACAATGAGCAGTTCTTC. The encoded protein is CASSRQGPQTSPYNEQFF. This chain links TRBV18 with TRBJ2-1, with D perhaps matching TRBD1 (8 bases). Germline lookup yields CDR1 KGHSH and CDR2 LQKENI. The CDR3 length is 18 residues. Trimming left V 4 bases short and J 2 bases short, with 21 bases between.

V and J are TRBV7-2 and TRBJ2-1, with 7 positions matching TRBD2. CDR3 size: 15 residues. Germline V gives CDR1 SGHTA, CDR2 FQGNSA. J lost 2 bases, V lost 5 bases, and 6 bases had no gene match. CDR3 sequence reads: CASSPSLAAYNEQFF. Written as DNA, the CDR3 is TGTGCCAGCAGCCCATCTCTAGCGGCCTACAATGAGCAGTTCTTC.

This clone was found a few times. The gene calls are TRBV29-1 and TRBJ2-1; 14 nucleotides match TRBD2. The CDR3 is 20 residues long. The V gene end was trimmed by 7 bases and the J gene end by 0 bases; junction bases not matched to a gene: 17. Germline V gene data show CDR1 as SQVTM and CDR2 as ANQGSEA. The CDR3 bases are TGCAGCGCCAGACCGGAACGGGGACTAGCGGGGGCCTTCTCCTACAATGAGCAGTTCTTC. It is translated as CSARPERGLAGAFSYNEQFF.